Listed below are T cell receptor beta chains from one sample, sequenced in a study of shared clonotypes between healthy human individuals. Data came from immunoSEQ multiplex PCR; TCRdb stores just in-frame clones and leaves some out. This table holds roughly 2.4 million clones, approximately 96% found once. The sample was naive CD4+ T cells sorted from blood. These receptors were collected from a man between 18 and 35 years old in good health. Each CDR3 is given with its conserved first and last residue. D genes are given only for firm matches. Size is omitted from some rows. Given values are once, few, many or a class for expanded clones.

once	TRBD2	TRBV11-1	TRBJ2-4	TGTGCCAGCAGCTCGAGCCAAGCGGGGAACATTCAGTACTTC	CASSSSQAGNIQYF
.	TRBD1	TRBV6-5	TRBJ2-7	TGTGCCAGCAACCGAGGGACAGGCACCTACGAGCAGTACTTC	CASNRGTGTYEQYF
.	.	TRBV30	TRBJ2-7	TGTGCCTGGAGCCGGGACGGCTACTACGAGCAGTACTTC	CAWSRDGYYEQYF
.	.	TRBV29-1	TRBJ1-1	TGCAGCGTCCAACCTAAGGTTTCCCGTAGTACGGCAGCTTTCTTT	CSVQPKVSRSTAAFF
.	TRBD1	TRBV2	TRBJ2-7	TGTGCCGGGGGACAGGGGTGGATCTACGAGCAGTACTTC	CAGGQGWIYEQYF
.	.	TRBV5-4	TRBJ2-3	TGTGCCAGCAGCCTGGAAGCGGGTAGCACAGATACGCAGTATTTT	CASSLEAGSTDTQYF
few	TRBD1	TRBV5-1	TRBJ2-7	TGCGCCAGCAGCTCCGGACAGGGTGCCTACGAGCAGTACTTC	CASSSGQGAYEQYF
.	.	TRBV9	TRBJ2-3	TGTGCCAGCAGCCTCACTAAGGGACTCAGCACAGATACGCAGTATTTT	CASSLTKGLSTDTQYF
.	.	TRBV28	TRBJ1-2	TGTGCCAGCGCGAGAAGGGGCTACACCTTC	CASARRGYTF
once	.	TRBV30	TRBJ1-3	TGTGCCTGGAGGCGGGAAGATGGAAACACCATATATTTT	CAWRREDGNTIYF
.	.	TRBV19	TRBJ2-3	TGTGCCAGTAGTATTGCGGGACAGAGACTCACAGATACGCAGTATTTT	CASSIAGQRLTDTQYF
.	TRBD1	TRBV10-2	TRBJ2-7	TGCGCCAGCAGGCCCGGGACAGGTACAGGGGAGCAGTACTTC	CASRPGTGTGEQYF
.	.	TRBV2	TRBJ2-1	TGTGCCAGCAGTAGGGAGCTCCAGCGGCAGTTCTTC	CASSRELQRQFF
.	TRBD1	TRBV5-1	TRBJ1-1	TGCGCCAGCAGCGGAATGTCGACAGGGGTGATCACTGAAGCTTTCTTT	CASSGMSTGVITEAFF
.	.	TRBV7-9	TRBJ2-2	TGTGCCAGCAGCTTATCCCTCTCATCTATGAACACCGGGGAGCTGTTTTTT	CASSLSLSSMNTGELFF
once	.	TRBV2	TRBJ2-7	TGTGCCAGCAGTGTCCAGGGGAACTCCTACGAGCAGTACTTC	CASSVQGNSYEQYF
.	.	TRBV10-3	TRBJ2-4	TGTGCCATCAGTGAGTCGATGGACGTACTAGCCAAAAACATTCAGTACTTC	CAISESMDVLAKNIQYF
.	TRBD1	TRBV2	TRBJ2-7	TGTGCCAGCAGGCAAACCGGGACAGGGAGCCACGAGCAGTACTTC	CASRQTGTGSHEQYF
.	.	TRBV19	TRBJ1-4	TGTGCCAGTAGTAGGGAGGGGGCAACTAATGAAAAACTGTTTTTT	CASSREGATNEKLFF
.	.	TRBV6-5	TRBJ1-1	TGTGCCAGCAGTTACTCGCGAGGGGATGAAACTGAAGCTTTCTTT	CASSYSRGDETEAFF
.	.	TRBV4-3	TRBJ2-3	TGCGCCAGCGCCTGGGAGCGGAAAACAGATACGCAGTATTTT	CASAWERKTDTQYF
.	TRBD1	TRBV4-2	TRBJ2-7	TGTGCCAGCAGCCAAGAGGGAGACAGGGGCGACGAGCAGTACTTC	CASSQEGDRGDEQYF
.	.	TRBV6-5	TRBJ1-3	TGTGCCAGCGGTGACCCTGGAAACACCATATATTTT	CASGDPGNTIYF
once	.	TRBV6-5	TRBJ2-7	TGTGCCAGCAGCCGGTCGGGGGCAGGGACCTACGAGCAGTACTTC	CASSRSGAGTYEQYF
.	.	TRBV5-1	TRBJ1-4	TGCGCCAGCAGCCTAGACCGAACAACTAATGAAAAACTGTTTTTT	CASSLDRTTNEKLFF
.	.	TRBV6-6	TRBJ2-7	TGTGCCAGCAGTTACACATACGGGTCCTACGAGCAGTACTTC	CASSYTYGSYEQYF
few	TRBD1	TRBV2	TRBJ1-6	TGTGCCAGCACTAGACAGGGGAATAATTCACCCCTCCACTTT	CASTRQGNNSPLHF
once	.	TRBV30	TRBJ1-3	TGTGCCTGGAGTCTAGGAGTCAGACCTGGAAACACCATATATTTT	CAWSLGVRPGNTIYF
.	.	TRBV4-1	TRBJ2-3	TGCGCCAGCAGCCAAGAGGACAACCAACGCACAGATACGCAGTATTTT	CASSQEDNQRTDTQYF
.	.	TRBV18	TRBJ2-1	TGTGCCAGCTCAGGAGGGTTCGGTGGCGGGGAGCAGTTCTTC	CASSGGFGGGEQFF
.	TRBD1	TRBV30	TRBJ2-7	TGTGCCTGTCTTCCCCGGGACAGTAGCTCCTACGAGCAGTACTTC	CACLPRDSSSYEQYF
.	.	TRBV6-6	TRBJ1-1	TGTGCCAGCAGTTACGGGCAGGGTAGCACTGAAGCTTTCTTT	CASSYGQGSTEAFF
.	.	TRBV2	TRBJ2-7	TGTGCCAACAGCCGGGGTATTGGGGACGAGCAGTACTTC	CANSRGIGDEQYF
.	TRBD2	TRBV27	TRBJ2-1	TGTGCCAGCAGATCACTAGCGACATACAATGAGCAGTTCTTC	CASRSLATYNEQFF
.	TRBD1	TRBV9	TRBJ1-3	TGTGCCAGCAGCGTAGCTCAGGGGGGGACCATATATTTT	CASSVAQGGTIYF
.	.	TRBV5-6	TRBJ2-2	TGTGCCAGCAGCTTGTCGCCAGCGGGCACCGGGGAGCTGTTTTTT	CASSLSPAGTGELFF
once	TRBD2	TRBV18	TRBJ2-2	TGTGCCAGCTCACCAAATGTTCTAGCGGGGGCCACGAGCACCGGGGAGCTGTTTTTT	CASSPNVLAGATSTGELFF
.	.	TRBV18	TRBJ2-5	TGTGCCAGCTCACGAAGCCGGGAGACCCAGTACTTC	CASSRSRETQYF
.	TRBD2	TRBV4-1	TRBJ2-7	TGCGCCAGCAGCCAAGATTCTAGCGGGAGGGCCTACGAGCAGTACTTC	CASSQDSSGRAYEQYF
.	.	TRBV11-2	TRBJ1-6	TGTGCCAGCAGCCGTTTGGCCGCCGCACTTAATGGTTCACCCCTCCACTTT	CASSRLAAALNGSPLHF
.	.	TRBV18	TRBJ2-7	TGTGCCAGCTCCCCCCTCGGGTACGAGCAGTACTTC	CASSPLGYEQYF
once	TRBD1	TRBV6-1	TRBJ2-7	TGTGCCAGCGAGGGGGCCCAAGTCTCCTACGAGCAGTACTTC	CASEGAQVSYEQYF
.	.	TRBV9	TRBJ2-3	TGTGCCAGCAGTGCCGGGAATTGGGGGACAGATACGCAGTATTTT	CASSAGNWGTDTQYF
.	.	TRBV2	TRBJ2-6	TGTGCCAGCAGGGAGCGTTCTGGGGCCAACGTCCTGACTTTC	CASRERSGANVLTF
.	TRBD1	TRBV5-1	TRBJ2-3	TGCGCCAGCAGCCCTGGACAGGGGAGTACAGATACGCAGTATTTT	CASSPGQGSTDTQYF
.	TRBD2	TRBV18	TRBJ2-3	TGTGCCAGCTCACCCGTTCGCGGGAGTCCCGCAGATACGCAGTATTTT	CASSPVRGSPADTQYF
.	.	TRBV12-5	TRBJ1-1	TGTGCTAGTGGTTTGGCGGGAAAAGGGGGCACTGAAGCTTTCTTT	CASGLAGKGGTEAFF
once	TRBD2	TRBV6-1	TRBJ2-7	TGTGCCAGCAGACTAGCGGGAAACTCCTACGAGCAGTACTTC	CASRLAGNSYEQYF
.	TRBD2	TRBV4-1	TRBJ2-5	TGCGCCAGCAGCCTAACTAGCGGGGGGGCCCAAGAGACCCAGTACTTC	CASSLTSGGAQETQYF
.	.	TRBV10-3	TRBJ1-2	TGTGCCATCAGTGGGACGGATACCATCTATGGCTACACCTTC	CAISGTDTIYGYTF
.	TRBD1	TRBV7-9	TRBJ2-7	TGTGCCAGCAGCTTAGACATGACAGGGGACTACGAGCAGTACTTC	CASSLDMTGDYEQYF
.	TRBD1	TRBV5-1	TRBJ2-1	TGCGCCAGCAGCTTGGACAGGGGGCACAATGAGCAGTTCTTC	CASSLDRGHNEQFF
.	.	TRBV5-1	TRBJ2-5	TGCGCCAGCAGCTTGATGACAGGCCAAGAGACCCAGTACTTC	CASSLMTGQETQYF
.	TRBD1	TRBV5-6	TRBJ2-7	TGTGCCAGCAGCTTACCGGGACAGGGGTTTGCAGCCTACGAGCAGTACTTC	CASSLPGQGFAAYEQYF
once	.	TRBV7-9	TRBJ2-5	TGTGCCAGCAGCTTAAGAGGGGACAACCGGAGGCCCCAGTACTTC	CASSLRGDNRRPQYF